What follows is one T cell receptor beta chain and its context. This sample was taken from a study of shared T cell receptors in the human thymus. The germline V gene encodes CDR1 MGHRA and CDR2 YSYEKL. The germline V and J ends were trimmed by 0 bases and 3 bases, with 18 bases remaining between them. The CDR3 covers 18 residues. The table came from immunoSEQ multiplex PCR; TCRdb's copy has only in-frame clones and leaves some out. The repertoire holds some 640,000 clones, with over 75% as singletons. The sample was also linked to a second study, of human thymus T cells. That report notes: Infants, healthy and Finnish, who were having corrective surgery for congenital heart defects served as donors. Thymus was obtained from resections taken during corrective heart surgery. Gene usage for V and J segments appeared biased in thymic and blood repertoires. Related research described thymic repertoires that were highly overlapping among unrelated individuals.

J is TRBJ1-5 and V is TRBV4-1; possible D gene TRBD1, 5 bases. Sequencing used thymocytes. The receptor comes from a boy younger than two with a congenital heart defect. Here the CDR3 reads CASSQDWGFGRANQPQHF. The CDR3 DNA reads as TGCGCCAGCAGCCAAGATTGGGGCTTTGGCAGGGCCAATCAGCCCCAGCATTTT.